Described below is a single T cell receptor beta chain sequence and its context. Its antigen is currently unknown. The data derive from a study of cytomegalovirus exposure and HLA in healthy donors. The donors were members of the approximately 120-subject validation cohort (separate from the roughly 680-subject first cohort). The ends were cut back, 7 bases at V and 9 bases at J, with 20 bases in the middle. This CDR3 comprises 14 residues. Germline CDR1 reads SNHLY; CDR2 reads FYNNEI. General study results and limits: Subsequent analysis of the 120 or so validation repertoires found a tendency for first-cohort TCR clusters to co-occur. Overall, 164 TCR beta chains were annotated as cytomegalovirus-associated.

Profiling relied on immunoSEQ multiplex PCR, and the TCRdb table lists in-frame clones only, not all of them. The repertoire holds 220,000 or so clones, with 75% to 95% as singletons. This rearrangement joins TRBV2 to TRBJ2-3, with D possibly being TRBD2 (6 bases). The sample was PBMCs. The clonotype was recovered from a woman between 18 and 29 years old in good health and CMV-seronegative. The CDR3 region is CASIWTRGGDTQYF. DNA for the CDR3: TGTGCCAGCATCTGGACACGTGGAGGGGACACGCAGTATTTT.